Detailed here is one TCR beta chain. This sample was included in a study of blood T cell repertoires in COVID-19. Study background: Italy, Spain and the United States were the sources of the convalescent and acute COVID-19 samples. Sources were T cells, B-cell-depleted T cells, or PBMCs; the material itself was cDNA or gDNA.

This CDR3 region has 13 residues. Trimming shortened V by 2 bases and J by 5 bases, and 9 bases separated the two germline ends. TCRdb's table, derived via immunoSEQ multiplex PCR, lists solely in-frame clones and lacks some. The sample records around 120,000 clones, under 75% being singletons. The clonotype originates from a man aged 80 or over with acute or convalescent COVID-19. The chain recombines TRBV12-3 or TRBV12-4 with TRBJ1-2; perhaps TRBD1 as D (5 bases). Sequencing input: peripheral blood. Written as DNA, the CDR3 is TGTGCCAGCAGTTTACAGGGTGGTTATGGCTACACCTTC. Amino acids: CASSLQGGYGYTF.